What follows are 20 T cell receptor beta chains derived from one specimen sequenced in a study of T cell responses to AZD1222 COVID-19 vaccine. Generated by immunoSEQ multiplex PCR, the TCRdb table keeps only in-frame clones and is missing some. Seen here are about 180,000 clones, roughly 92% observed once, and the top ten hold approximately 2.5%. Sequences were derived from peripheral blood, sampled on day 0 of AZD1222 vaccination. These receptors all come from an adult in good health.

The rearrangement joins TRBV10-1 to TRBJ2-3, with D perhaps assigned TRBD1 or TRBD2 (5 bases each). The length of the CDR3 is 15 residues. Trimming took off 5 bases at V and 5 bases at J, with 17 bases between the two ends. In germline, CDR1 is WNHNN, CDR2 SYGVQD (reference sequence). As DNA, the CDR3 is TGCGCCAGCAGTAAAGCGGAGAATGGGGGAGATACGCAGTATTTT. Translated, it gives CASSKAENGGDTQYF.

The chain combines TRBV5-1 with TRBJ2-7; TRBD2 matches 11 bases. This CDR3 contains 16 residues. V trimming: 5 bases; J trimming: 6 bases; junction bases outside the gene matches: 13. CDR1 is SGHRS, CDR2 YFSETQ, per germline. The CDR3 DNA reads as TGCGCCAGCAGTAACGGACTAGCGGGCGCCACCAGCGAGCAGTACTTC. It translates to CASSNGLAGATSEQYF.

This clone was counted once. The chain combines TRBV18 with TRBJ1-1; 7 bases match TRBD1. Germline assignment: CDR1 KGHSH and CDR2 LQKENI. CDR3 length: 16 amino acids. V lost 3 bases to trimming and J lost 5 bases; unmatched junction nucleotides: 12. CDR3 region: CASSPGQIRSRTEAFF. DNA of the CDR3: TGTGCCAGCTCACCGGGACAGATACGAAGTCGGACTGAAGCTTTCTTT.

The table lists this clone with a few counts. V is TRBV19 and J is TRBJ2-1; 7 bases are a match to TRBD2. The germline CDR1 and CDR2 sequences are LNHDA and SQIVND (reference sequence). V shed 5 bases and J 3 bases; nucleotides not matched to a gene: 4. The CDR3 totals 14 residues. Here the CDR3 DNA reads TGTGCCAGTAGTTGGGGGAGGGGCTACAATGAGCAGTTCTTC. Protein sequence: CASSWGRGYNEQFF.

The CDR3 here is CATQGAGANVLTF. Here the CDR3 DNA reads TGTGCCACCCAGGGGGCTGGGGCCAACGTCCTGACTTTC. This rearrangement joins TRBV24-1 to TRBJ2-6, with 7 bases lining up with TRBD1. The V gene's germline CDR1 is KGHDR and CDR2 SFDVKD. The CDR3 loop spans 13 amino acids. The ends lost 9 bases at V and 2 bases at J; junction bases unmatched: 0.

The V call is TRBV15, the J call TRBJ1-5; the D gene is possibly TRBD1 (6 bases). There are 13 residues in the CDR3. The V end lost 3 bases, the J end lost 7 bases, and 10 bases lay between the germline ends. The germline V gene encodes CDR1 LNHNV and CDR2 YYDKDF (reference sequence). CDR3 DNA: TGTGCCACCAGCAGTGGGGGGCACCAGCCCCAGCATTTT. It codes for CATSSGGHQPQHF.

The gene calls are TRBV6-5 and TRBJ1-1, with D perhaps TRBD1 (5 bases). Trimming took 0 bases from V and 5 from J, leaving 13 bases between them. The CDR3 is made up of 15 amino acids. The germline V gene has CDR1 MNHEY and CDR2 SVGAGI. CDR3 bases: TGTGCCAGCAGTTACTCGATAGCGGGGGGAACTGAAGCTTTCTTT. Protein product: CASSYSIAGGTEAFF.

The rearrangement joins TRBV6-5 to TRBJ2-1; 8 nucleotides line up with TRBD1. The CDR3 runs 15 residues. Germline CDR1 MNHEY, CDR2 SVGAGI. J lost 8 bases, V lost 4 bases, and 10 bases had no gene match. Here the CDR3 reads CASSLPPGTGHEQFF. The CDR3 DNA reads as TGTGCCAGCAGTTTGCCTCCCGGGACAGGCCATGAGCAGTTCTTC.

This chain uses TRBV3-1 (or the pseudogene TRBV3-2) with TRBJ2-1, with no clear D. Trimming took off 4 bases at V and 7 bases at J, with 8 bases between the two ends. Germline V gene data show CDR1 as LGHDT and CDR2 as YNNKEL (reference sequence). CDR3 length: 12 amino acids. CDR3 in amino acids: CASSPSTNEQFF. The CDR3 DNA follows: TGTGCCAGCAGCCCCTCGACAAATGAGCAGTTCTTC.

The chain links TRBV14 to TRBJ1-1, with D maybe TRBD1 (6 bases). This CDR3 contains 15 residues. With 2 bases removed from V and 2 bases from J, the gap between germline ends came to 12 bases. Per the germline V gene, CDR1 is SGHDN and CDR2 is FVKESK. CDR3 region: CASSQITGRNTEAFF. The CDR3 DNA is TGTGCCAGCAGCCAAATAACAGGGCGAAACACTGAAGCTTTCTTT.

CDR3 bases: TGCAGCGTTGAATTCGCGGGGGGCACCTACGAGCAGTACTTC. This codes for CSVEFAGGTYEQYF. The chain links TRBV29-1 to TRBJ2-7; TRBD2 aligns across 8 bases. The CDR3 consists of 14 residues. After removal of 2 bases from V and 2 bases from J, the junction contained 5 bases not matched to a gene. The V gene's germline CDR1 is SQVTM and CDR2 ANQGSEA.

The CDR3 protein is CASSRRSKEPQHF. The CDR3 DNA sequence: TGTGCCAGCAGCCGCCGATCTAAGGAACCCCAGCATTTT. V and J are TRBV3-1 (or the pseudogene TRBV3-2) and TRBJ1-5; D remains ambiguous. Germline values: CDR1 LGHDT, CDR2 YNNKEL (reference sequence). The CDR3 has 13 amino acids. The V and J ends lost 4 bases and 10 bases respectively, with 14 bases between them.

The J gene is TRBJ2-1, the V gene TRBV5-1; D is unresolved. The germline gives CDR1 SGHRS, CDR2 YFSETQ. The CDR3 covers 14 residues. Trimming stripped 0 bases from V and 9 bases from J, with 13 bases between. The CDR3 loop reads CASSLAVDVGEQFF. CDR3 DNA sequence: TGCGCCAGCAGCTTGGCCGTCGACGTAGGTGAGCAGTTCTTC.

The rearrangement joins TRBV6-5 to TRBJ1-3; D gene unclear. The CDR3 totals 15 residues. Germline V lookup: CDR1 MNHEY, CDR2 SVGAGI. Trimming stripped 0 bases from V and 1 base from J, with 7 bases between. In DNA form, the CDR3 reads TGTGCCAGCAGTTACTCTGGACCTTCTGGAAACACCATATATTTT. Translated, it gives CASSYSGPSGNTIYF.

The rearrangement joins TRBV6-1 to TRBJ1-4; 11 bases line up with TRBD1. The CDR3 sequence is 21 residues long. The trim removed 0 bases at V and 1 base at J, leaving 13 bases unmatched. Germline lookup yields CDR1 MNHNS and CDR2 SASEGT. CDR3 loop: CASSEAALGQGEFGTNEKLFF. The CDR3 coding sequence is TGTGCCAGCAGTGAAGCAGCACTGGGACAGGGGGAATTTGGAACTAATGAAAAACTGTTTTTT.

The chain carries TRBV9 and TRBJ2-1; D is ambiguous. The V gene lost 1 base and the J gene lost 4 bases, with 15 bases spanning the gap. The CDR3 loop spans 16 amino acids. The V gene's germline CDR1 is SGDLS and CDR2 YYNGEE. CDR3 in DNA: TGTGCCAGCAGCGTACTTGCCTCCTTAGGATACAATGAGCAGTTCTTC. This gives the protein CASSVLASLGYNEQFF.

The CDR3 region is CASSRSLIGRTEAFF. Here the CDR3 DNA reads TGTGCCAGCAGCCGCAGCCTCATAGGACGTACTGAAGCTTTCTTT. The chain carries TRBV21-1 and TRBJ1-1. TRBV21-1 is termed a pseudogene. The CDR3 covers 15 residues.

This chain uses TRBV11-3 with TRBJ2-1; D ambiguous. The CDR3 contains 13 residues. The V end was cut by 3 bases, the J end by 4 bases, with 7 bases between. CDR1 and CDR2 from the germline V gene are SGHNT and YENEEA. CDR3 in amino acids: CASSFGQYNEQFF. The CDR3 DNA reads TGTGCCAGCAGCTTTGGGCAGTACAATGAGCAGTTCTTC.

V usage is TRBV27 and J usage is TRBJ1-1, with D uncertain. The germline V gene encodes CDR1 MNHEY and CDR2 SMNVEV (reference sequence). This CDR3 spans 15 amino acids. V lost 6 bases and J lost 1, with 15 bases in between. The CDR3 spells CASSDGPTANTEAFF. The CDR3, as DNA: TGTGCCAGCAGCGACGGACCTACCGCGAACACTGAAGCTTTCTTT.

The chain combines TRBV11-2 with TRBJ2-1, with D perhaps TRBD1 or TRBD2 (5 bases each). Looked up from germline, CDR1 is SGHAT and CDR2 is FQNNGV. This CDR3 has 15 residues. With 1 base removed from V and 2 bases from J, the gap between germline ends came to 9 bases. The CDR3 region is CASSLAQGPYNEQFF. The CDR3 DNA sequence: TGTGCCAGCAGCTTAGCGCAGGGACCCTACAATGAGCAGTTCTTC.